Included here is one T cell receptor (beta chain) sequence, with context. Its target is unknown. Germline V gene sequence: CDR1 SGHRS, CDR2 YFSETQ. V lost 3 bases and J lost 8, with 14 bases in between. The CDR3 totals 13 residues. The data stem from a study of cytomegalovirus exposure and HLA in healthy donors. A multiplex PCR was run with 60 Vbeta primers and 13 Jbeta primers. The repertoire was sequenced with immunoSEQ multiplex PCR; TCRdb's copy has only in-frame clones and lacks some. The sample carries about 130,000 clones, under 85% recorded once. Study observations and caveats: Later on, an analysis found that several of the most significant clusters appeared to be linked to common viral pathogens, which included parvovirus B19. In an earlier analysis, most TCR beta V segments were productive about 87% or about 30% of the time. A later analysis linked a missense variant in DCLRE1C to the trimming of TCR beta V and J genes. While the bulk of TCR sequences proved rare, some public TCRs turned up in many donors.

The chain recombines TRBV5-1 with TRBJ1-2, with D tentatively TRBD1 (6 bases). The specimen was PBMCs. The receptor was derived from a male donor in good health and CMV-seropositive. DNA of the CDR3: TGCGCCAGCAGCTCGGCCGGGGACACAGGCTACACCTTC. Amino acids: CASSSAGDTGYTF.